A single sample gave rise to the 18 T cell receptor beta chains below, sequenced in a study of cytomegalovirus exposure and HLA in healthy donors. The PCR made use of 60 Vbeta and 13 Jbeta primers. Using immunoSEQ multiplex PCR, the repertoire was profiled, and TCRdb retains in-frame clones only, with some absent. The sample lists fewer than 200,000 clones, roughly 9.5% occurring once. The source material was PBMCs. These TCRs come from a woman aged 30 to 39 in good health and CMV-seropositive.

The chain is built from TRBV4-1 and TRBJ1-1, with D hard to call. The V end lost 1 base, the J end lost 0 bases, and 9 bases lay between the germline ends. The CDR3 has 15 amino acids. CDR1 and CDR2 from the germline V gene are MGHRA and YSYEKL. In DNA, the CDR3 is TGCGCCAGCAGCCAAGTGGGCCGTATGAACACTGAAGCTTTCTTT. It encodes CASSQVGRMNTEAFF.

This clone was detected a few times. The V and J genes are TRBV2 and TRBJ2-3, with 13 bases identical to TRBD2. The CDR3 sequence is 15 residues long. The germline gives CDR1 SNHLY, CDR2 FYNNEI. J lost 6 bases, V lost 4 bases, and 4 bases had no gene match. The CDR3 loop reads CASSGLAGGADTQYF. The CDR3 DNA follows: TGTGCCAGCAGTGGACTAGCGGGAGGTGCGGATACGCAGTATTTT.

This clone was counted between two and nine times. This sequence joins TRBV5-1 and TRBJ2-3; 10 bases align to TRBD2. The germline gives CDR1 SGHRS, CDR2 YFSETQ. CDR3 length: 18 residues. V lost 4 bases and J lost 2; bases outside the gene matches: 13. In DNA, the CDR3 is TGCGCCAGCAGCCGCAGGAGGACTAGCGGAACGTCCACAGATACGCAGTATTTT. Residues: CASSRRRTSGTSTDTQYF.

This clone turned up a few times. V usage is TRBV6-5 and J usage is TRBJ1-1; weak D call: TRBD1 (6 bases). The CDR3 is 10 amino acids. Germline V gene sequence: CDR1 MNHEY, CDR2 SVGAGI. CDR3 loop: CAVGGSEAFF. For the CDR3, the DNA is TGTGCAGTAGGGGGATCTGAAGCTTTCTTT.

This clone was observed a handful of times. CDR3 amino acids: CASSPGLAVWNEQFF. In DNA form, the CDR3 reads TGTGCCAGCAGTCCCGGACTAGCGGTCTGGAATGAGCAGTTCTTC. The rearrangement uses TRBV28 and TRBJ2-1; 10 bases agree with TRBD2. In germline, CDR1 is MDHEN, CDR2 SYDVKM. The CDR3 loop spans 15 amino acids. V lost 5 bases to trimming and J lost 7 bases; unmatched junction nucleotides: 8.

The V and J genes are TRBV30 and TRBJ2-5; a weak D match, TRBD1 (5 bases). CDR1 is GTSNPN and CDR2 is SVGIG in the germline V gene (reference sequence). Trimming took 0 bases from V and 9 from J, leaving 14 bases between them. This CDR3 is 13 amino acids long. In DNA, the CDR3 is TGTGCCTGGAGTGTGGGGCAGAGATGGCCCCAGTACTTC. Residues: CAWSVGQRWPQYF.

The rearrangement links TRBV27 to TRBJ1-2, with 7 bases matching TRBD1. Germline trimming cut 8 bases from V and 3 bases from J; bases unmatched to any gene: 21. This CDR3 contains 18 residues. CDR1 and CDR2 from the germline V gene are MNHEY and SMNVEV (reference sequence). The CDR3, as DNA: TGTGCCAGCGGAGAAACTATAAAGGACAGGACCTCTTACTATGGCTACACCTTC. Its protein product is CASGETIKDRTSYYGYTF.

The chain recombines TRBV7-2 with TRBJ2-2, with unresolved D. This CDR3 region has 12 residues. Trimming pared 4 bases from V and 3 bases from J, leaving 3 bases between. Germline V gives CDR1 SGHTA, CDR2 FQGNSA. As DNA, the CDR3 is TGTGCCAGCAGCTCCTACACCGGGGAGCTGTTTTTT. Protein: CASSSYTGELFF. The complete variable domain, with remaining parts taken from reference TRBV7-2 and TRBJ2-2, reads GAGVSQSPSNKVTEKGKDVELRCDPISGHTALYWYRQSLGQGLEFLIYFQGNSAPDKSGLPSDRFSAERTGGSVSTLTIQRTQQEDSAVYLCASSSYTGELFFGEGSRLTVL.

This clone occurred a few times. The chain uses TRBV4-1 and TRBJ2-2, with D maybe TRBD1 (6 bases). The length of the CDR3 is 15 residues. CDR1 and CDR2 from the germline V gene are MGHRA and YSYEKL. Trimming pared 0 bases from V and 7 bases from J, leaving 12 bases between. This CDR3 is CASSQERGFGGELFF. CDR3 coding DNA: TGCGCCAGCAGCCAAGAGAGGGGGTTCGGCGGGGAGCTGTTTTTT.

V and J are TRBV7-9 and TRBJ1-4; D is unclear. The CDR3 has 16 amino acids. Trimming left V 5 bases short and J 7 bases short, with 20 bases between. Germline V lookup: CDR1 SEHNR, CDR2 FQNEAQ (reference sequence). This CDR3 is CASSADPGGWVEKLFF. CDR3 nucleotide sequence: TGTGCCAGCAGCGCCGACCCAGGAGGTTGGGTTGAAAAACTGTTTTTT.

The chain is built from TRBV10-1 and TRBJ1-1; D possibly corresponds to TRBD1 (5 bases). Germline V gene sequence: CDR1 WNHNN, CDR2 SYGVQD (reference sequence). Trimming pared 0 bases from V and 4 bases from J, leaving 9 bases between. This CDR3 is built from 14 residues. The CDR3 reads CASSESPGITEAFF. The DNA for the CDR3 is TGCGCCAGCAGTGAGTCCCCAGGGATCACTGAAGCTTTCTTT.

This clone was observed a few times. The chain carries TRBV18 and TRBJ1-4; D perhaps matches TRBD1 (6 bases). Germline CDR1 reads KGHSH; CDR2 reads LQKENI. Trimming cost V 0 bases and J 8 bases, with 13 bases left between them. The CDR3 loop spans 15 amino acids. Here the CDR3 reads CASSPPGGRKEKLFF. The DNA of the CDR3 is TGTGCCAGCTCACCACCGGGGGGGCGTAAGGAAAAACTGTTTTTT. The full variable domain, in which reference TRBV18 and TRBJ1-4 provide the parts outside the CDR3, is NAGVMQNPRHLVRRRGQEARLRCSPMKGHSHVYWYRQLPEEGLKFMVYLQKENIIDESGMPKERFSAEFPKEGPSILRIQQVVRGDSAAYFCASSPPGGRKEKLFFGSGTQLSVL.

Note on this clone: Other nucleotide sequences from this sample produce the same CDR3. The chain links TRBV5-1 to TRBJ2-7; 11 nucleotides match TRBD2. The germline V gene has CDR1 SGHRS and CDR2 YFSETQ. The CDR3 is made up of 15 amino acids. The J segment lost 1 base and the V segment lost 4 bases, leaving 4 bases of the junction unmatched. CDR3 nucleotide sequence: TGCGCCAGCAGCCCCACTAGCGGGAGTTCCTACGAGCAGTACTTC. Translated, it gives CASSPTSGSSYEQYF.

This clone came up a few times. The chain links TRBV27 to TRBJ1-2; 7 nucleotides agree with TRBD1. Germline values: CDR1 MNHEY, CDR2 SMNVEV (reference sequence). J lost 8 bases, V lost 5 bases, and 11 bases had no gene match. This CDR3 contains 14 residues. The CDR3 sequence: CASSPETGTRGYTF. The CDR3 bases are TGTGCCAGCAGTCCCGAGACAGGGACGAGGGGCTACACCTTC.

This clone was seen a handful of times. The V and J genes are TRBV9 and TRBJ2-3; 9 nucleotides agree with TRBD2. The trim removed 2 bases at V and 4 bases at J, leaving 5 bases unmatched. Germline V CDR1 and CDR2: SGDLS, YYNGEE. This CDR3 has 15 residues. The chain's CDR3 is CASSVRSGSADTQYF. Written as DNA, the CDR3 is TGTGCCAGCAGCGTCCGTAGCGGGAGTGCAGATACGCAGTATTTT. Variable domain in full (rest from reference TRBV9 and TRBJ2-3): DSGVTQTPKHLITATGQRVTLRCSPRSGDLSVYWYQQSLDQGLQFLIQYYNGEERAKGNILERFSAQQFPDLHSELNLSSLELGDSALYFCASSVRSGSADTQYFGPGTRLTVL.

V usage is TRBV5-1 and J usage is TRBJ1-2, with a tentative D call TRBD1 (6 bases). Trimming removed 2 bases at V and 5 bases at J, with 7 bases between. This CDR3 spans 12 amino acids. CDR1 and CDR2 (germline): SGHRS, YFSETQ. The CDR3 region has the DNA TGCGCCAGCAGCTTACAGGGATATGGCTACACCTTC. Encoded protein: CASSLQGYGYTF.

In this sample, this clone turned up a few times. CDR3 in amino acids: CASSLEPTQYYGYTF. The CDR3 DNA reads TGTGCCAGCAGCCTAGAGCCGACACAGTACTATGGCTACACCTTC. The V call is TRBV9, the J call TRBJ1-2; D gene ambiguous. The V and J ends lost 4 bases and 3 bases respectively, with 16 bases between them. In germline, CDR1 is SGDLS, CDR2 YYNGEE. CDR3 length: 15 amino acids.

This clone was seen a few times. CDR3 in DNA: TGTGCCAGCCGGGTGGGGAGGGCCTATGAGCAGTTCTTC. It is translated as CASRVGRAYEQFF. V usage is TRBV6-6 and J usage is TRBJ2-1; 7 nucleotides line up with TRBD2. The CDR3 totals 13 residues. The ends lost 8 bases at V and 8 bases at J; junction bases unmatched: 9. The germline V gene has CDR1 MNHNY and CDR2 SVGAGI (reference sequence).